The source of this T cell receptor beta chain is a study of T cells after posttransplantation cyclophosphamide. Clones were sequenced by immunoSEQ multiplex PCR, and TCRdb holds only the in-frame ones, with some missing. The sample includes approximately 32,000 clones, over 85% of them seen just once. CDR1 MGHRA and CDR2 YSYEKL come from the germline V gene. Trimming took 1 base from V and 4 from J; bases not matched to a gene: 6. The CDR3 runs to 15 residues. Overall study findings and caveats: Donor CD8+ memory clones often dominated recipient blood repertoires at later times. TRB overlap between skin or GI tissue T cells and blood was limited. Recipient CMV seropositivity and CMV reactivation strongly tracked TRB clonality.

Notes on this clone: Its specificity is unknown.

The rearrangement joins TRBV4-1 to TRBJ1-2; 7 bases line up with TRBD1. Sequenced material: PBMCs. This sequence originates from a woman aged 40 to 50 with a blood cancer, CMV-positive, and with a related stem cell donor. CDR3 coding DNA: TGCGCCAGCAGCCAAGGGGACAGAACTTTCTATGGCTACACCTTC. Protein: CASSQGDRTFYGYTF.